This T cell receptor beta chain was recovered during a study of OX40 agonist ivuxolimab in advanced cancers. CDR1 and CDR2 (germline): LGHNA, YNFKEQ. V was pared by 0 bases and J by 1 base, with 2 bases of the junction left unmatched. The CDR3 is 15 amino acids. Method: immunoSEQ multiplex PCR; TCRdb's copy keeps in-frame clones and lacks some. Of about 62,000 clones in the sample, over 75% were seen once. The chain links TRBV4-2 to TRBJ2-7, with TRBD2 matching 8 bases. The sequence derives from an adult with an advanced solid tumor such as melanoma, head and neck, liver or kidney cancer. The specimen was CD4+ or CD8+ T cells sorted from blood, collected in a trial of the OX40 agonist ivuxolimab. CDR3: CASSQDLAGSYEQYF. The CDR3 DNA follows: TGTGCCAGCAGCCAAGACCTAGCGGGTTCCTACGAGCAGTACTTC.